Each of the 14 T cell receptor beta chains below was sequenced from the same sample in a study of cytomegalovirus exposure and HLA in healthy donors. Sequencing was performed with immunoSEQ multiplex PCR; in TCRdb, only in-frame clones are kept and a portion is missing. The table includes tens of thousands of clones, approximately 84% detected once. The sequencing sample was made of PBMCs. Receptor source: a woman aged 18-29 years in good health and CMV-seropositive.

This clone was picked up a small number of times. The V gene is TRBV4-2, the J gene TRBJ2-3, with 11 bases that match TRBD2. The V gene's germline CDR1 is LGHNA and CDR2 YNFKEQ. V lost 0 bases to trimming and J lost 7 bases; unmatched junction nucleotides: 6. The CDR3 contains 16 residues. The CDR3 loop is CASSQDGTSGTNTQYF. The CDR3 region has the DNA TGTGCCAGCAGCCAAGATGGGACTAGCGGTACAAATACGCAGTATTTT.

The rearrangement uses TRBV5-1 and TRBJ2-5, with 10 bases lining up with TRBD2. The germline V gene has CDR1 SGHRS and CDR2 YFSETQ. This CDR3 has 15 residues. After removal of 0 bases from V and 6 bases from J, the junction contained 5 bases not matched to a gene. CDR3 sequence: CASSLESGGAQTQYF. The CDR3 nucleotides read TGCGCCAGCAGCTTGGAGAGCGGGGGGGCCCAGACCCAGTACTTC.

The chain employs TRBV11-2 and TRBJ2-1; a weak D match, TRBD2 (7 bases). CDR3 length: 15 amino acids. In germline, CDR1 is SGHAT, CDR2 FQNNGV. Trimming removed 7 bases from V and 8 bases from J, with 21 bases in between. DNA of the CDR3: TGTGCCAGCACCACGGTCGGGGGGCCAGTGGATGAGCAGTTCTTC. This encodes CASTTVGGPVDEQFF.

The J gene is TRBJ1-1, the V gene TRBV6-5, with D uncertain. The CDR3 is 14 residues long. Germline CDR1 and CDR2: MNHEY and SVGAGI. V was shortened by 7 bases and J by 4 bases, with 16 bases between the two germline ends. CDR3 DNA: TGTGCCAGCACCACCGTGGGCTCCGCCACTGAAGCTTTCTTT. As protein: CASTTVGSATEAFF.

The chain has TRBV11-2 and TRBJ2-7; perhaps TRBD1 as D (5 bases). Trimming pared 4 bases from V and 5 bases from J, leaving 18 bases between. The CDR3 runs to 15 residues. Germline V gives CDR1 SGHAT, CDR2 FQNNGV. CDR3 DNA sequence: TGTGCCAGCAGCTCCGACGGCAAGGGGTGGAACGAGCAGTACTTC. Translated, it gives CASSSDGKGWNEQYF.

The chain is built from TRBV7-9 and TRBJ2-7; no clear D. Per the germline V gene, CDR1 is SEHNR and CDR2 is FQNEAQ (reference sequence). The CDR3 runs to 11 residues. Between the trimmed V and J ends, which lost 3 bases and 5 bases, there was a span of 5 bases. The CDR3 DNA follows: TGTGCCAGCAGCTTTCAGGACGAGCAGTACTTC. This sequence encodes CASSFQDEQYF.

V usage is TRBV27 and J usage is TRBJ1-2; 8 nucleotides agree with TRBD1. The CDR3 covers 13 residues. J lost 8 bases, V lost 5 bases, and 7 bases had no gene match. Germline values: CDR1 MNHEY, CDR2 SMNVEV (reference sequence). The CDR3 DNA follows: TGTGCCAGCAGTCCCGCAGGGGGCAAAGGCTACACCTTC. Its translation: CASSPAGGKGYTF.

This sequence joins TRBV7-2 and TRBJ2-5; possibly TRBD1 for D (5 bases). There are 14 residues in the CDR3. The V end lost 2 bases, the J end lost 0 bases, and 7 bases lay between the germline ends. Germline CDR1 SGHTA, CDR2 FQGNSA. CDR3 sequence (DNA): TGTGCCAGCAGCTTATTCAGGGACCAAGAGACCCAGTACTTC. It yields the protein CASSLFRDQETQYF. The whole variable domain, remainder taken from reference TRBV7-2 and TRBJ2-5, is GAGVSQSPSNKVTEKGKDVELRCDPISGHTALYWYRQSLGQGLEFLIYFQGNSAPDKSGLPSDRFSAERTGGSVSTLTIQRTQQEDSAVYLCASSLFRDQETQYFGPGTRLLVL.

V is TRBV15 and J is TRBJ2-4; the match to TRBD1 covers 9 bases. The CDR3 runs 15 residues. Germline trimming cut 5 bases from V and 8 bases from J; bases unmatched to any gene: 10. In germline, CDR1 is LNHNV, CDR2 YYDKDF (reference sequence). Here the CDR3 DNA reads TGTGCCACCAGCGGATTACACAGGGGGCAGGACATTCAGTACTTC. This translates into CATSGLHRGQDIQYF. Full variable domain (remainder filled in from reference TRBV15 and TRBJ2-4): DAMVIQNPRYQVTQFGKPVTLSCSQTLNHNVMYWYQQKSSQAPKLLFHYYDKDFNNEADTPDNFQSRRPNTSFCFLDIRSPGLGDTAMYLCATSGLHRGQDIQYFGAGTRLSVL.

The rearrangement joins TRBV11-2 to TRBJ1-1; 10 positions agree with TRBD1. Germline-derived CDR1 and CDR2 are SGHAT and FQNNGV. V shed 3 bases, J shed 8 bases, and the junction held 6 bases outside the gene matches. There are 14 residues in the CDR3. The CDR3 DNA is TGTGCCAGCAGCTTCGGGGACAGGGGCACGGAAGCTTTCTTT. Its translation: CASSFGDRGTEAFF. The full variable domain, its missing parts supplied by reference TRBV11-2 and TRBJ1-1, is EAGVAQSPRYKIIEKRQSVAFWCNPISGHATLYWYQQILGQGPKLLIQFQNNGVVDDSQLPKDRFSAERLKGVDSTLKIQPAKLEDSAVYLCASSFGDRGTEAFFGQGTRLTVV.

The chain couples TRBV13 to TRBJ1-6, with 8 nucleotides matching TRBD1. Germline assignment: CDR1 PRHDT and CDR2 FYEKMQ (reference sequence). There are 14 residues in the CDR3. V lost 3 bases to trimming and J lost 10 bases; unmatched junction nucleotides: 5. In DNA form, the CDR3 reads TGTGCCAGCAGCTTGGACAGGGAAGGCTCACCCCTCCACTTT. As protein: CASSLDREGSPLHF.

The rearrangement uses TRBV4-1 and TRBJ2-3; 10 nucleotides align to TRBD2. From germline, CDR1 is MGHRA and CDR2 YSYEKL. This CDR3 spans 18 amino acids. The junction had 10 bases not matched to a gene; V was cut back by 1 base and J by 3 bases. CDR3 sequence reads: CASSQVIPSGGTTDTQYF. DNA of the CDR3: TGCGCCAGCAGCCAAGTTATCCCTAGCGGGGGTACTACAGATACGCAGTATTTT.

The chain links TRBV30 to TRBJ2-1, with D possibly being TRBD1 (5 bases). From germline, CDR1 is GTSNPN and CDR2 SVGIG (reference sequence). V lost 3 bases and J lost 3, with 15 bases in between. The CDR3 has 15 amino acids. This CDR3 reads CAWRKMAGLYNEQFF. CDR3 DNA: TGTGCCTGGAGGAAAATGGCAGGGCTCTACAATGAGCAGTTCTTC.

The J gene is TRBJ1-2, the V gene TRBV6-5, with 9 bases lining up with TRBD1. The CDR3 has 14 amino acids. Per germline, CDR1 MNHEY and CDR2 SVGAGI. The V and J ends lost 2 bases and 4 bases, in that order; junction bases with no gene match: 2. The CDR3 DNA is TGTGCCAGCAGTTACCGGACAGGGGCCTATGGCTACACCTTC. This codes for CASSYRTGAYGYTF.